Sequencing of this T cell receptor beta chain was carried out in a study of cytomegalovirus exposure and HLA in healthy donors (dated by TCRdb to 2016 to 2017). With regard to the full study: An earlier analysis of 550 to 700 of the donors reported approximately 300 Gb of sequence data and some 120 million unique TCR beta sequences from roughly 180 million T cells. The later analysis used no new phenotypic data to find candidate immune exposures, relying instead on TCR beta sequences and their occurrence across donors. About five DR-DQ haplotypes were handled as single units for association and clustering, since linkage in the cohort was strong. Of the roughly 400 genotyped donors, around 81% fell in the genetic ancestry cluster associated with self-reported Caucasian donors. Roughly 300 gigabases of sequencing data and 70 million to 100 million unique TCR sequences were included in an early release covering about 600 HLA-typed donors. In a later analysis, previously published TCR beta repertoires from several hundred donors were re-analyzed and high-resolution HLA genotyping was added so that TCR occurrence patterns could be studied. The aim of the study was to test whether cataloging public T cell receptors could identify signatures of past pathogen exposure. An earlier analysis of around 640 of the donors used high-throughput TCR beta sequencing to judge whether each TCR beta V gene segment behaved as functional or pseudogenic. Class I and class II HLA loci were covered by the typing at four-digit resolution. To predict cytomegalovirus infection status, the study combined high-throughput TCR immunosequencing, statistical association of individual TCRs with disease status, and machine learning. All discovery cohort repertoires had been generated on a single sequencing platform. Donor age, sex, ethnicity and CMV serostatus were compiled alongside the repertoire data. In a later genetic analysis, genome-wide SNP genotypes for about 55% of the roughly 700 donors were used, and that subset was treated as a discovery cohort. Across 300 to 500 genotyped donors of the cohort, an average of approximately 200,000 unique TCR beta nucleotide sequences per donor were sequenced, and 15% to 20% of those sequences were non-productive. Besides the first cohort of about 730 subjects, a separate validation cohort made up of over 95 different subjects was used. Typing coverage varied by locus: roughly 629-630 donors for A, B, C, DRB1 and DQB1; approximately 560 for DQA1; more than 600 for DPA1; fewer than 480 for DPB1. The study profiled the T cell repertoires of 500 to 800 subjects by immunosequencing and related them to cytomegalovirus serostatus. Paper-wide results and their limitations: A later genetic analysis reported fewer N-insertions in productive TCRs among donors in an Asian-associated ancestry cluster than the roughly 700-donor mean. In a later analysis, HLA-associated TCR beta chains showed more clonal expansion and lower generation probabilities than non-associated chains that were equally common. Assigning TCR associations to individual alleles was difficult when HLA alleles, especially DR and DQ, strongly co-occurred. Across donors, most TCR sequences were observed very rarely, whereas some public TCRs were present in many individuals. Because HLA typing was missing for some donors at each locus, association tests included only the typed subset. Sequencing depth was assumed to be roughly uniform across donors in the presence/absence analyses, though that assumption may not hold. A few of the identified cytomegalovirus-associated TCR beta chains were confirmed in vitro to be specific for cytomegalovirus antigens. In a later analysis, more than 15,000 TCR beta sequences were associated with specific HLA alleles at a false discovery rate of 0.05. For the cohort, immune exposure information was limited to CMV serostatus. A later genetic analysis associated a missense DCLRE1C variant with V-gene and J-gene trimming of TCR beta chains, and an independent cohort replicated the association. Because the 87-base-pair reads could not distinguish some IMGT-functional V segments, including TRBV6-2 and TRBV6-3, those segments were excluded. The study gave a list of around 170 TCR beta chains associated with cytomegalovirus. In a later analysis, most CMV-associated TCR beta chains were found to appear HLA-restricted, with HLA associations seemingly driven largely by CMV exposure. In a later analysis, several top co-occurrence clusters were reported to appear linked to parvovirus B19, influenza, CMV and Epstein-Barr virus. A cluster of highly shared sequence variants was judged likely to represent a technical artifact of the sequencing pipeline. The classifier was reported to diagnose cytomegalovirus status with high specificity and sensitivity in both the original and validation cohorts. The authors suggested that the approach could potentially be extended to other disease states and immunological phenotypes. Because counts were too low, roughly 16 rarely observed V segments, including chromosome 9 orphons, were left out of the earlier analysis of roughly 600 of the donors. In a later analysis, the rate of TCR association differed among HLA loci, with DRB1 alleles having the most associated TCRs and HLA-C alleles having the fewest. This cohort had only TCR beta chains sequenced, and the lack of alpha or paired-chain data limited which features could be detected. A further reported finding was that TCR beta sequences accurately predicted the HLA-A and HLA-B alleles for most subjects in the first cohort. An earlier analysis of 587 of the donors showed that most TCR beta V segments appeared in productive rearrangements either about 87% or about 30% of the time, which broadly matched IMGT annotations. Linkage disequilibrium might explain the correlated functional status among segregating V segments, but an unknown experimental factor could not be excluded.

Comment on this clone: Its antigen remains unidentified. No quality values exist for individual bases; no much larger clone is one base distant.

The CDR3 numbers 14 residues from cysteine through phenylalanine. Only the CDR3 DNA stays, 42 bases, in frame from base 1. According to the germline V gene (reference sequence), CDR1 reads LNHDA and CDR2 reads SQIVND. Trimming takes 3 bases from V and 1 base from J, and the germline ends sit 10 bases apart. The library was produced with the immunoSEQ multiplex PCR assay. For the multiplex PCR, a mixture combining 60 forward primers for TCR Vbeta segments and 13 reverse primers for TCR Jbeta segments was used. The CDR3 region of rearranged TCR beta genes was amplified from genomic DNA with a multiplex PCR assay. On the Illumina HiSeq System, the amplified TCR beta libraries were sequenced as 87-base-pair reads. Under the source paper's analysis protocol: Across the 500 to 750 repertoires, a later analysis counted around 80 million unique TCR beta chains, around 10 million of which were shared by at least two donors. A nearest-neighbor algorithm error-corrected the raw reads and collapsed the reads into unique sequences, merging closely related sequences to remove PCR and sequencing errors. V, D and J gene segments were assigned by aligning CDR3 sequences to IMGT reference sequences. For a sequence to be retained, a match of at least six nucleotides was required to both a V gene segment and a J gene segment. A rearrangement counted as productive if the CDR3 had no stop codons and remained in frame with V and J, and every other rearrangement counted as non-productive. CDR3 was defined according to IMGT convention as the region running from the second conserved V-encoded cysteine to the conserved J-encoded phenylalanine. The earlier analysis of approximately 500 of the donors excluded sequences that lacked an unambiguous match to a single V gene segment. An earlier analysis of 550 to 650 of the donors classified V segments as functional when productive rearrangements were above 56.7% and as segregating when the standard deviation between donors was above 5%. A statistical classification framework was built to diagnose cytomegalovirus status from the catalog of TCR beta chain sequences. In a later analysis, V and J genes were assigned by comparing TCR nucleotide sequences against IMGT/GENE-DB human TR gene sequences. A later analysis assigned CDR3 sequences and most-parsimonious VDJ recombination scenarios with the TCRdist pipeline. In a later analysis, each TCR beta chain was defined by its CDR3 amino acid sequence together with its V-gene family, and reads without a unique V-gene family were excluded. To address suspected cross-contamination and a sequencing artifact, a later analysis removed approximately 600 highly shared, low-generation-probability nucleotide sequences. In a later analysis, a clonal expansion index for each public chain was calculated from normalized within-repertoire ranks of inferred template counts. Generation probabilities in a later analysis came from a VDJ recombination model fitted to out-of-frame rearrangements, and those results were checked against IGoR. A later analysis scored TCR-TCR, TCR-HLA and TCR-CMV co-occurrence with hypergeometric tests, applying a repertoire-size bias correction to TCR pairs. A later analysis estimated false discovery rates by permuting HLA or CMV assignments 20 times. In a later analysis, co-occurring TCRs were grouped with DBSCAN, and TCRdist sequence similarity was added when clustering was performed within HLA-allele-positive subsets. Co-occurrence clustering excluded repertoires with fewer than 30,000 or more than 120,000 public chains, plus five with anomalous nucleotide sharing. The immuneACCESS repertoire file appears here via TCRdb, limited to in-frame rearrangements. These files lack a portion of the clones; in checked studies, under half of the deficit traces to unresolved V genes, and the cause of the others is not known. That table furnishes V, J and clone size, whereas the DNA furnished D and trimming. Here the sample has about 100,000 clones; 60% to 75% occur a single time. The biggest ten clones account for roughly a tenth of the sample.

The cohort comprised 666 healthy bone marrow donors. All cohort members were sampled while nominally healthy, although unrecorded immune exposures were likely present. The donor was CMV seropositive and was included in the group of 300 or so seropositive cohort members. Every donor gave a peripheral blood sample, and the peripheral blood mononuclear cells from that sample were used for TCR beta sequencing. Genomic DNA extraction from the blood cell samples was performed with the Qiagen DNeasy Blood Extraction Kit. The specimen was PBMCs. The receptor was derived from a man aged 35 to 55 in good health and CMV-seropositive. The sequence is built from TRBV19 and TRBJ2-7, with TRBD2 as a weak D call on 6 bases. The CDR3 has the sequence CASSMGLASYEQYF. The bases are TGTGCCAGTAGTATGGGACTGGCTTCCTACGAGCAGTACTTC.